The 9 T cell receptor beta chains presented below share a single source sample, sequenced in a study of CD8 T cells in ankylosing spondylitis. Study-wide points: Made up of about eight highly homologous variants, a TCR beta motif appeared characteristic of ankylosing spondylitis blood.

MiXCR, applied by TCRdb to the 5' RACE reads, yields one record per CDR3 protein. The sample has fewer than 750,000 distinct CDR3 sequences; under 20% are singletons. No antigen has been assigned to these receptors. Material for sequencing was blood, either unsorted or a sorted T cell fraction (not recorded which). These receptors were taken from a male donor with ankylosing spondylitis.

This CDR3 is CSVEAKGDSGNTIYF. The CDR3 region has the DNA TGCAGCGTTGAGGCCAAGGGGGATTCTGGAAACACCATATATTTT. The V gene is TRBV29-1, the J gene TRBJ1-3; TRBD1 might be the D (6 bases). The V end lost 3 bases, the J end lost 1 base, and 13 bases lay between the germline ends. Germline CDR1 SQVTM, CDR2 ANQGSEA. CDR3 length: 15 amino acids. Supplemented by reference TRBV29-1 and TRBJ1-3, the full variable domain reads SAVISQKPSRDICQRGTSLTIQCQVDSQVTMMFWYRQQPGQSLTLIATANQGSEATYESGFVIDKFPISRPNLTFSTLTVSNMSPEDSSIYLCSVEAKGDSGNTIYFGEGSWLTVV.

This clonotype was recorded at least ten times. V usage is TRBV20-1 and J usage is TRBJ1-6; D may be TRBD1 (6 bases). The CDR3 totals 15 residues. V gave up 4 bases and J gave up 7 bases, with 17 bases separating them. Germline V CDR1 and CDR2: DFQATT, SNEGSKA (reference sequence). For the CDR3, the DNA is TGCAGTGCTACTCTGAGGACAGCTCCAAATTCACCCCTCCACTTT. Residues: CSATLRTAPNSPLHF.

The DNA for the CDR3 is TGTGCCAGCAGTCTCCCCGAGCTCTACGAGCAGTACTTC. It specifies CASSLPELYEQYF. The rearrangement joins TRBV28 to TRBJ2-7, with D unresolved. V lost 5 bases and J lost 3, with 11 bases in between. Per the germline V gene, CDR1 is MDHEN and CDR2 is SYDVKM. The CDR3 is 13 amino acids.

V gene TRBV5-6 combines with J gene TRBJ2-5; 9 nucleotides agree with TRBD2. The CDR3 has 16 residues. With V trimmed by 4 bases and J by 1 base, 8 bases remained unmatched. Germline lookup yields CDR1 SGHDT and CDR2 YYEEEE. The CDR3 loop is CASSLIAGAIQETQYF. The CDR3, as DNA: TGTGCCAGCAGCCTAATAGCGGGGGCCATCCAAGAGACCCAGTACTTC.

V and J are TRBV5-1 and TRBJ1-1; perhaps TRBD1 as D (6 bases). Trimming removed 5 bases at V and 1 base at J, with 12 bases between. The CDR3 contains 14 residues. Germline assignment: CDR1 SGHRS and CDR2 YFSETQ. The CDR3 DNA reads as TGCGCCAGCAGGGACTTAGGGGGGAACACTGAAGCTTTCTTT. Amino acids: CASRDLGGNTEAFF.

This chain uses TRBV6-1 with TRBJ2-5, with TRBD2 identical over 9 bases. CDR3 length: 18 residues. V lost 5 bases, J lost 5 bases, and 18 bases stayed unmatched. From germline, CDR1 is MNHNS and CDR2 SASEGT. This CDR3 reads CASSPRPHSGGSWETQYF. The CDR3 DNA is TGTGCCAGCAGTCCTCGCCCCCACAGCGGGGGGAGTTGGGAGACCCAGTACTTC.

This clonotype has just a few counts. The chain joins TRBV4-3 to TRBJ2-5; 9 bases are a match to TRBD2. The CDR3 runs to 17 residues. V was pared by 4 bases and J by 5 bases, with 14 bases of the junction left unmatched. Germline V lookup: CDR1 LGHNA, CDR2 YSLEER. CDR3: CASSPSTRIAGAETQYF. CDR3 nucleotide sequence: TGCGCCAGCAGCCCGTCTACTCGTATAGCGGGAGCCGAGACCCAGTACTTC.

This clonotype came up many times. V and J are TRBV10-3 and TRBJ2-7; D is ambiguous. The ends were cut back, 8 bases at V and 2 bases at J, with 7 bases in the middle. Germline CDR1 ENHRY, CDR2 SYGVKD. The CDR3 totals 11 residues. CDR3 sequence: CAIGPAYEQYF. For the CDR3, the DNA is TGTGCCATCGGACCGGCCTACGAGCAGTACTTC.

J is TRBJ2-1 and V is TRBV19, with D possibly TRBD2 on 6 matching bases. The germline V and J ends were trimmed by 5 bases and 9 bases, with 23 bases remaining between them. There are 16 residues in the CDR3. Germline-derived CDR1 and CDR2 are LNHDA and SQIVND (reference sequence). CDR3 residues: CASSSETSGPMGEQFF. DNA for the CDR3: TGTGCCAGTAGTTCAGAGACTAGTGGCCCCATGGGTGAGCAGTTCTTC.